The TCR beta chain under discussion was sequenced for a study of T cells after yellow fever vaccination. Overall study context: Any fraction with a low cell number was prepared using SMART-Seq v4 Ultra Low Input.

TCRdb re-derived calls from the 5' RACE reads in MiXCR, one entry per CDR3 protein. The sample holds some 350,000 distinct CDR3 sequences, 4% seen once. Germline V CDR1 and CDR2: SGHTA, FQGNSA. The ends lost 5 bases at V and 0 bases at J; junction bases unmatched: 7. This CDR3 has 16 amino acids. The material was PBMCs, obtained 5 days after the yellow fever booster vaccination. V is TRBV7-2 and J is TRBJ1-5, with TRBD1 matching 7 bases. The receptor comes from a young man who received the YFV17D yellow fever vaccine. CDR3 coding DNA: TGTGCCAGCAGCCGCGATACAGGGGATAGCAATCAGCCCCAGCATTTT. Amino acids: CASSRDTGDSNQPQHF.